The present entry profiles one T cell receptor (beta chain) with its context. Its antigen specificity is not known. No base qualities exist here, and no much larger clone lies one base off it. The CDR3 starts with the cysteine, ends with the phenylalanine, and has 14 residues. This entry keeps only the CDR3 DNA: 42 bases, framed from base 1. The CDR1 and CDR2 encoded by the germline V gene are MDHEN and SYDVKM. The junction carries 6 bases between V and J, which are trimmed by 3 bases and 0 bases respectively. Peripheral blood CD8+ and CD4+ T cells from healthy donors, Susac syndrome patients and multiple sclerosis patients were profiled by high-throughput TCR beta sequencing. The multiple sclerosis controls were treatment-naive patients who had stable or active relapsing-remitting disease and met the revised McDonald criteria. CD8+ TEMRA cells were enriched by FACS, while bulk CD8+ and CD4+ T cells were purified by magnetic negative isolation. Blood was collected in EDTA tubes and processed within 24 hours, with PBMCs isolated through density gradient centrifugation. PBMCs destined for TCR sequencing were cryopreserved in liquid nitrogen and later thawed in a 37 °C water bath. The sorted or isolated CD4+, CD8+ and CD8+ TEMRA cells had a purity of 90% or higher.

RNA was extracted with the RNeasy kit and roughly 0.5 to 1 ug was reverse transcribed using random hexamers. The immunoSEQ multiplex PCR assay, covering 54 Vbeta and 13 Jbeta segments, was used to amplify TCR beta CDR3 regions. PCR amplification bias was corrected by using a synthetic template baseline for primer optimization and computational correction. Processing in the source paper ran as follows. Reads were annotated to V, D and J genes per IMGT and analyzed with immunoSEQ Analyzer, keeping only productive sequences. Clonality was calculated as one minus the Shannon entropy normalized by log2 of the number of productive unique sequences. Public and private clones were assessed among the 100 most prevalent clones of each patient and control. Clones were defined as Susac-specific when absent from the healthy and MS cohorts, from about 1,100 published viral clones and from other ImmuneACCESS disease sequences. TCRdb cleaned the public reads at Q25 with fastp, built clones with MiXCR and kept in-frame beta chains. When rows share a CDR3 protein, they turn into one entry using the most common DNA and genes. TCRdb's processing, not the authors', yielded these V and J calls. The sample table records just over 150,000 distinct CDR3 sequences; about 94% of these occur just once. The top ten constitute roughly 0.2% of the sample.

This entry comes from a study of CD8 T cells in Susac syndrome (dated by TCRdb to between 2018 and 2020). Context from the whole study: The study used repertoire sequencing to test whether antigen drove CD8+ T cell activation and differentiation in Susac syndrome. Clonality of the CD8+ T cell repertoire was compared between more than 10 healthy donors, roughly 14 Susac syndrome patients and about 15 multiple sclerosis patients. What the work shows at the level of the full study, not this receptor alone: The study acknowledged that relatively few individuals were included in the TCR sequencing and HLA analysis.

The V and J segments used are TRBV28 and TRBJ1-5; there is no confident call for the D gene. What was sequenced was CD8+ T cells from PBMCs. This clonotype originated in a human donor with multiple sclerosis. The bases are TGTGCCAGCAGTTTTGAGGTTAGCAATCAGCCCCAGCATTTT. The encoded protein is CASSFEVSNQPQHF.